The text below deals with one TCR beta chain. Self-reported history from a screening survey and questionnaire set each donor's cohort. In the authors' methods: Reference gene primer amplification gave estimated nucleated cell counts. TCRdb's copy holds only in-frame clones and misses some; the assay was immunoSEQ multiplex PCR. D and trimming were read from the DNA, whereas the V and J calls and clone size are those reported in that table. Counted here are about 430,000 clones, about 88% occurring once; the ten biggest clones make up approximately 1.5%. The sample originates from a study of blood T cell repertoires in COVID-19. Study as a whole: T cells, B-cell-depleted T cells, or PBMCs provided the cDNA or gDNA that served as material.

The TCR was taken from a woman younger than 35 who had been exposed to COVID-19. The sample consisted of PBMCs or T cells enriched from blood (not recorded which).

CDR3 in amino acids: CASSGGTGGRAFF. The CDR3 DNA reads as TGTGCCAGCAGCGGTGGGACAGGGGGCAGAGCTTTCTTT. The chain links TRBV2 to TRBJ1-1; 12 bases align to TRBD1. Germline CDR1 reads SNHLY; CDR2 reads FYNNEI. With 6 bases clipped from V and 10 bases from J, the junction kept 6 bases outside the gene matches. The CDR3 consists of 13 residues.